Listed below are T cell receptor beta chains from one sample, sequenced in a study of T cells in Graves' hyperthyroidism and ophthalmopathy. One entry per CDR3 protein results from TCRdb running MiXCR on the multiplex PCR reads. The data show some 760,000 distinct CDR3 sequences, around 13% seen once. The sample comprised blood. The receptors derive from a woman aged 18-29 years with Graves' hyperthyroidism. Both conserved end residues are part of each CDR3. Each record gives: J gene, clone size, D gene, V gene, CDR3 DNA, CDR3 protein. The D gene is left open where the match is weak. Size values are once, few and many counts, or a class for expanded clones, and some rows have none.

TRBJ2-1,-,-,TRBV4-1,TGCGCCAGCAGTGGATTGGGGGGTTTGCGCAATGAGCAGTTCTTC,CASSGLGGLRNEQFF
TRBJ1-1,many,-,TRBV12-3/TRBV12-4,TGTGCCAGCAGTTCGGGGTGGGGCACTGAAGCTTTCTTT,CASSSGWGTEAFF
TRBJ1-6,many,TRBD1,TRBV13,TGTGCCAGCAGCTTGGGACAGGGGAACAATTCACCCCTCCACTTT,CASSLGQGNNSPLHF
TRBJ2-1,many,-,TRBV2,TGTGCCAGCGAAAGGGGTCGGACCTACAATGAGCAGTTCTTC,CASERGRTYNEQFF
TRBJ1-1,many,-,TRBV29-1,TGCAGCGTTCCTAACAAGGGGAACACTGAAGCTTTCTTT,CSVPNKGNTEAFF
TRBJ2-1,-,-,TRBV6-1,TGTGCCAGCAGTTATTACTTAACAGGGGAGGAGGTTGAGCAGTTCTTC,CASSYYLTGEEVEQFF
TRBJ2-1,-,TRBD2,TRBV28,TGTGCCAGCAGTTCGGGACTAAGGGACGATGAGCAGTTCTTC,CASSSGLRDDEQFF
TRBJ2-1,few,-,TRBV7-8,TGTGCCAGCAGCCCCCAGGGGAGTGGTCATGAGCAGTTCTTC,CASSPQGSGHEQFF
TRBJ1-2,-,TRBD1,TRBV10-3,TGTGCCATCAGGACAGGGCACTATGGCTACACCTTC,CAIRTGHYGYTF
TRBJ1-2,few,-,TRBV20-1,TGCAGTGCTAGAGATCCTCAGGGAATTGAGAATGGCTACACCTTC,CSARDPQGIENGYTF
TRBJ1-5,many,-,TRBV28,TGTGCCAGCAGTTTATGGCCTTTGGGGGATCAGCCCCAGCATTTT,CASSLWPLGDQPQHF
TRBJ2-3,few,-,TRBV6-1,TGTGCCAGCACTTTGGGGTCTAGCACAGATACGCAGTATTTT,CASTLGSSTDTQYF
TRBJ2-2,-,-,TRBV5-5,TGTGCCAGCAGCCGGGGAACAGGAAGGACCGGGGAGCTGTTTTTT,CASSRGTGRTGELFF
TRBJ2-1,many,-,TRBV7-9,TGTGCCAGCAGTTTTGGGAGCGGCAATGAGCAGTTCTTC,CASSFGSGNEQFF
TRBJ2-4,-,-,TRBV13,TGTGCCAGCAACCCCGGGTTGGGGGTTAAAAACATTCAGTACTTC,CASNPGLGVKNIQYF
TRBJ2-2,-,-,TRBV27,TGTGCCAGCAGTTTCTGGGAAAGAGGAGCCGGGGAGCTGTTTTTT,CASSFWERGAGELFF
TRBJ1-2,few,-,TRBV7-6,TGTGCCAGCAGCTTTACGCGCCAAGGCTATGGCTACACCTTC,CASSFTRQGYGYTF
TRBJ1-4,-,-,TRBV15,TGTGCCACCAGCAGAGTATGGAGAGAAAAACTGTTTTTT,CATSRVWREKLFF
TRBJ2-7,-,TRBD2,TRBV4-1,TGCGCCAGCAGCCAAGAAAGACGGACTAGCGGTTACGAGCAGTACTTC,CASSQERRTSGYEQYF
TRBJ2-5,-,-,TRBV2,TGTGCCAGCAGTGGTCCAGGGGGGATACGGGAGACCCAGTACTTC,CASSGPGGIRETQYF
TRBJ2-1,many,TRBD2,TRBV20-1,TGCTCCGCGCGCGGGAGCCCGGATCATGAGCAGTTCTTC,CSARGSPDHEQFF
TRBJ1-4,few,-,TRBV6-2/TRBV6-3,TGTGCCAGCAGTTATAGGAGAGAAAAACTGTTTTTT,CASSYRREKLFF
TRBJ2-1,few,TRBD2,TRBV19,TGTGCCAGTAGTATATCAGGCGGGAGAGGGTACAATGAGCAGTTCTTC,CASSISGGRGYNEQFF
TRBJ2-1,few,TRBD1,TRBV6-2/TRBV6-3,TGTGCCAGCCGGACAGGCCATGAGCAGTTCTTC,CASRTGHEQFF
TRBJ2-7,many,-,TRBV6-1,TGTGCCAGCAGTGAAGCATGGGCAGGGCGGGCCTACGAGCAGTACTTC,CASSEAWAGRAYEQYF
TRBJ2-3,few,-,TRBV7-2,TGTGCCAGGGGACCAGCGGACACAGATACGCAGTATTTT,CARGPADTDTQYF
TRBJ2-1,few,TRBD2,TRBV6-5,TGTGCCAGCAGTTACCAGGGGCGGGAGGGCCTCATTCCTGAGCAGTTCTTC,CASSYQGREGLIPEQFF
TRBJ2-4,-,TRBD1,TRBV7-9,TGTGCCAGCAGCTTAGGACAGGGGACTGCCAAAAACATTCAGTACTTC,CASSLGQGTAKNIQYF
TRBJ2-3,many,TRBD2,TRBV7-2,TGTGCCAGCAGCTTACGAGCGGGAGGATACACAGATACGCAGTATTTT,CASSLRAGGYTDTQYF
TRBJ2-2,-,TRBD2,TRBV6-1,TGTGCCAGCAGTGATAGCGGGAGATTAACCGGGGAGCTGTTTTTT,CASSDSGRLTGELFF
TRBJ1-1,few,-,TRBV7-3,TGTGCCAGCAGCTTTTATGAAAGGGGCACTGAAGCTTTCTTT,CASSFYERGTEAFF
TRBJ1-1,many,-,TRBV2,TGTGCCAGCAGGGACAGAGGAGGGACCAACACTGAAGCTTTCTTT,CASRDRGGTNTEAFF
TRBJ1-1,many,-,TRBV28,TGTGCCAGCAGCTACGGACGGTTGAGCACTGAAGCTTTCTTT,CASSYGRLSTEAFF
TRBJ2-1,many,-,TRBV28,TGTGCCAGCAGTTTGGCAGGGGTATTATACAATGAGCAGTTCTTC,CASSLAGVLYNEQFF
TRBJ2-4,many,TRBD1,TRBV20-1,TGCAGTGCTAGAGAGGTCGGGACAGATAAAAACATTCAGTACTTC,CSAREVGTDKNIQYF
TRBJ2-1,many,-,TRBV11-2,TGTGCCAGCAGCTTAGATGGAACTGGCTCCTACAATGAGCAGTTCTTC,CASSLDGTGSYNEQFF
TRBJ2-6,-,-,TRBV6-6,TGTGCCAGCAGTTACGGAGGGACTGGGTCTGGGGCCAACGTCCTGACTTTC,CASSYGGTGSGANVLTF
TRBJ1-1,many,-,TRBV7-9,TGTGCCAGCAGTCCGGACACCGTGAACACTGAAGCTTTCTTT,CASSPDTVNTEAFF
TRBJ1-5,few,TRBD1,TRBV6-1,TGTGCCAGCAGAACCAGACAGGGTCGGGGGCAGCCCCAGCATTTT,CASRTRQGRGQPQHF
TRBJ2-6,-,-,TRBV19,TGTGCCAGTACCCGGGGGGCCTTCTCTGGGGCCAACGTCCTGACTTTC,CASTRGAFSGANVLTF
TRBJ2-3,many,-,TRBV5-6,TGTGCCACCCGAGCTTTTCGAGCGGATACAGATACGCAGTATTTT,CATRAFRADTDTQYF
TRBJ2-7,-,TRBD1,TRBV11-2,TGTGCCAGCAGCGTGGACAGGGCGAGCTCCTACGAGCAGTACTTC,CASSVDRASSYEQYF
TRBJ2-1,-,-,TRBV29-1,TGCAGCGTTGAGTTCGGGGGCTCCTACAATGAGCAGTTCTTC,CSVEFGGSYNEQFF
TRBJ2-2,-,TRBD2,TRBV29-1,TGCAGCGTTGAAAGCGGGAGGGGGCCCGGGGAGCTGTTTTTT,CSVESGRGPGELFF
TRBJ2-7,-,TRBD2,TRBV20-1,TGCAGTGCAGCCAAGGTAGCGGGAGGGATCTACGAGCAGTACTTC,CSAAKVAGGIYEQYF